This passage covers 22 T cell receptor beta chains from one sample sequenced in a study of vaccination effects on CD4 cells after COVID-19. This table comes from immunoSEQ multiplex PCR, and its TCRdb copy is limited to in-frame clones, with some not included. The sample yields more than 60,000 clones, around 70% seen once. For these TCRs, the target antigens are not known. It was after 10 days of culture that CD4+ T cells were isolated. Two doses of either BNT162b2 or mRNA-1273 were given to each participant. Specimen: CD4+ T cells from PBMCs cultured without peptide, collected after COVID-19 vaccination. The source is a human donor who received a COVID-19 vaccine.

The chain uses TRBV19 and TRBJ1-5; D is possibly TRBD1 (5 bases). The CDR3 covers 14 residues. The germline gives CDR1 LNHDA, CDR2 SQIVND (reference sequence). Trimming pared 8 bases from V and 2 bases from J, leaving 13 bases between. The CDR3 loop is CASWDGFGNQPQHF. In DNA form, the CDR3 reads TGTGCCAGTTGGGACGGGTTTGGCAATCAGCCCCAGCATTTT.

V and J are TRBV20-1 and TRBJ1-3, with D perhaps TRBD1 (5 bases). Germline-derived CDR1 and CDR2 are DFQATT and SNEGSKA (reference sequence). The V and J ends lost 3 bases and 0 bases respectively, with 12 bases between them. This CDR3 has 15 amino acids. The CDR3 DNA is TGCAGTGCTAGTAACGGGGGTAACTCTGGAAACACCATATATTTT. This encodes CSASNGGNSGNTIYF.

The V call is TRBV10-2, the J call TRBJ1-1; the D is unclear. Germline loops: CDR1 WSHSY, CDR2 SAAADI. V was cut by 8 bases and J by 2 bases, with 15 bases left in between. This CDR3 comprises 14 residues. CDR3 nucleotides: TGCGCCAGCTCGCAGAGATCCATCAACACTGAAGCTTTCTTT. Residues: CASSQRSINTEAFF.

The chain couples TRBV7-2 to TRBJ1-5; D gene uncertain. Between the trimmed V and J ends, which lost 5 bases and 3 bases, there was a span of 8 bases. The V gene's germline CDR1 is SGHTA and CDR2 FQGNSA. This CDR3 is built from 13 residues. The CDR3 region has the DNA TGTGCCAGCAGCCCCTCTATCAATCAGCCCCAGCATTTT. Translating it yields CASSPSINQPQHF.

V usage is TRBV18 and J usage is TRBJ2-7; D might be TRBD1 (5 bases). Germline-derived CDR1 and CDR2 are KGHSH and LQKENI. Trimming shortened V by 3 bases and J by 0 bases, and 18 bases separated the two germline ends. There are 17 residues in the CDR3. The CDR3 here is CASSPTPTGPSSYEQYV. The CDR3 DNA follows: TGTGCCAGCTCACCTACCCCCACAGGTCCGAGCTCCTACGAGCAGTACGTC.

The chain recombines TRBV28 with TRBJ1-2, with no clear D. The CDR3 is 13 residues long. The V gene's germline CDR1 is MDHEN and CDR2 SYDVKM. The V and J ends lost 5 bases and 4 bases respectively, with 11 bases between them. The CDR3 DNA reads as TGTGCCAGCAGTATCGGACCCAGCTATGGCTACACCTTC. Protein sequence: CASSIGPSYGYTF.

The gene calls are TRBV15 and TRBJ2-6; weak D call: TRBD2 (6 bases). The CDR3 sequence is 16 residues long. Looked up from germline, CDR1 is LNHNV and CDR2 is YYDKDF (reference sequence). V lost 3 bases and J lost 2, with 11 bases in between. CDR3 residues: CATSRGGGAGANVLTF. The CDR3 DNA sequence: TGTGCCACCAGCAGGGGAGGCGGCGCTGGGGCCAACGTCCTGACTTTC.

The chain is built from TRBV18 and TRBJ2-6; tentatively, D is TRBD1 (5 bases). The V gene lost 6 bases and the J gene lost 4 bases, with 16 bases spanning the gap. Germline V gene data show CDR1 as KGHSH and CDR2 as LQKENI. This CDR3 is 16 amino acids long. For the CDR3, the DNA is TGTGCCAGCTCGCTTCAGGGAACGAAGGGGGCCAACGTCCTGACTTTC. Protein product: CASSLQGTKGANVLTF.

The chain employs TRBV4-2 and TRBJ2-3, with TRBD2 matching 15 bases. V shed 2 bases, J shed 2 bases, and the junction held 8 bases outside the gene matches. Germline CDR1 LGHNA, CDR2 YNFKEQ. CDR3 length equals 19 residues. The CDR3 reads CASSQSGLAGGGFTDTQYF. As DNA, the CDR3 is TGTGCCAGCAGCCAATCGGGACTAGCGGGGGGAGGATTCACAGATACGCAGTATTTT.

The genes are TRBV11-2 and TRBJ2-5, with 7 bases identical to TRBD1. Germline lookup yields CDR1 SGHAT and CDR2 FQNNGV. The CDR3 is made up of 15 amino acids. Losses at the gene ends were 3 bases for V and 3 bases for J; bases not matched to a gene: 7. CDR3 nucleotide sequence: TGTGCCAGCAGCTTCCGGGACAGACAAAAAGAGACCCAGTACTTC. Its protein is CASSFRDRQKETQYF.

J is TRBJ2-1 and V is TRBV6-5; 7 nucleotides line up with TRBD1. Germline CDR1 MNHEY, CDR2 SVGAGI. The CDR3 is made up of 15 amino acids. The V and J ends lost 5 bases and 0 bases, in that order; junction bases with no gene match: 4. The CDR3: CASSRDRTSYNEQFF. For the CDR3, the DNA is TGTGCCAGCAGTAGGGACAGAACCTCCTACAATGAGCAGTTCTTC.

The rearrangement joins TRBV2 to TRBJ1-3; D is perhaps TRBD1 (6 bases). The CDR3 has 14 amino acids. V lost 9 bases and J 1 base, leaving 13 bases between the germline ends. Germline-derived CDR1 and CDR2 are SNHLY and FYNNEI. The CDR3 sequence is CASRLGQSGNTIYF. The CDR3 DNA sequence: TGTGCCAGTCGCCTAGGACAGTCTGGAAACACCATATATTTT.

The chain employs TRBV5-4 and TRBJ2-3; D is possibly TRBD2 (6 bases). The CDR3 is 15 amino acids. Trimming removed 0 bases at V and 1 base at J, with 9 bases between. The germline V gene has CDR1 SGHNT and CDR2 YYREEE (reference sequence). The CDR3 sequence is CASSLAGGRTDTQYF. The CDR3 DNA reads as TGTGCCAGCAGCTTGGCCGGGGGACGCACAGATACGCAGTATTTT.

The chain is built from TRBV24-1 and TRBJ1-2; D is perhaps TRBD1 (6 bases). The CDR3 runs 13 residues. Trimming took 6 bases from V and 3 from J, leaving 10 bases between them. Germline loops: CDR1 KGHDR, CDR2 SFDVKD. The CDR3 bases are TGTGCCACCAGTATGGGGGCGGACTATGGCTACACCTTC. Residues: CATSMGADYGYTF.

The chain uses TRBV25-1 and TRBJ1-2; TRBD1 aligns across 8 bases. The germline gives CDR1 MGHDK, CDR2 SYGVNS. The CDR3 sequence is 14 residues long. The V and J ends lost 4 bases and 4 bases, in that order; junction bases with no gene match: 5. CDR3 sequence reads: CASSGQGARYGYTF. The CDR3 bases are TGTGCCAGCAGTGGGCAGGGGGCACGCTATGGCTACACCTTC.

This sequence joins TRBV6-5 and TRBJ2-3; tentative D call: TRBD2 (6 bases). The V end was cut by 4 bases, the J end by 3 bases, with 14 bases between. The CDR3 is 15 amino acids. Germline assignment: CDR1 MNHEY and CDR2 SVGAGI. CDR3 in amino acids: CASSSSGGRTDTQYF. The CDR3 DNA reads as TGTGCCAGCAGTTCGTCCGGAGGGCGGACAGATACGCAGTATTTT.

V and J are TRBV7-2 and TRBJ2-5, with D possibly being TRBD1 (6 bases). The length of the CDR3 is 13 residues. Germline V gene data show CDR1 as SGHTA and CDR2 as FQGNSA. V lost 4 bases to trimming and J lost 5 bases, with 11 bases between them. In nucleotides, the CDR3 is TGTGCCAGCAGCTGGGGACACTCGGAGACCCAGTACTTC. Amino acids: CASSWGHSETQYF.

The rearrangement links TRBV28 to TRBJ1-5; D not resolved. This CDR3 is 15 amino acids long. From germline, CDR1 is MDHEN and CDR2 SYDVKM. With 6 bases removed from V and 2 bases from J, the gap between germline ends came to 14 bases. Written as DNA, the CDR3 is TGTGCCAGCAGCCCTCCCGCGGCGGGCAATCAGCCCCAGCATTTT. Residues: CASSPPAAGNQPQHF.

The chain has TRBV7-2 and TRBJ2-1; D might be TRBD1 (6 bases). The V end was cut by 5 bases, the J end by 1 base, with 18 bases between. The CDR3 totals 17 residues. Germline-derived CDR1 and CDR2 are SGHTA and FQGNSA. CDR3 region: CASSQGLAYGSYNEQFF. CDR3 coding DNA: TGTGCCAGCAGCCAGGGGCTGGCGTACGGTTCCTACAATGAGCAGTTCTTC.

The chain carries TRBV24-1 and TRBJ2-3; D gene ambiguous. The CDR3 runs to 14 residues. From germline, CDR1 is KGHDR and CDR2 SFDVKD. Trimming stripped 4 bases from V and 1 base from J, with 8 bases between. CDR3 sequence (DNA): TGTGCCACCAGTGACCGCCGGGGCACAGATACGCAGTATTTT. Translating it yields CATSDRRGTDTQYF.

The chain joins TRBV9 to TRBJ2-1, with TRBD1 identical over 7 bases. V was clipped by 0 bases and J by 7 bases; unmatched bases: 13. Germline values: CDR1 SGDLS, CDR2 YYNGEE. The CDR3 extends over 17 amino acids. The CDR3 DNA sequence: TGTGCCAGCAGCGTAGGGAAGGGGGCGGCTCGTTGGAATGAGCAGTTCTTC. Protein product: CASSVGKGAARWNEQFF.

The chain combines TRBV3-1 (or the pseudogene TRBV3-2) with TRBJ1-2, with D tentatively TRBD1 (5 bases). CDR1 is LGHDT and CDR2 is YNNKEL in the germline V gene (reference sequence). The CDR3 has 14 residues. V was cut by 1 base and J by 7 bases, with 13 bases left in between. The CDR3 loop is CASSQVVQGAGYTF. The CDR3, as DNA: TGTGCCAGCAGCCAAGTTGTTCAGGGCGCTGGCTACACCTTC.